The 14 T cell receptor beta chains in this list originate from one sample, sequenced in a study of T cells in Graves' hyperthyroidism and ophthalmopathy. It was RNA transcripts that yielded the amplified TCR beta CDR3 regions. HTBI primers were used for first-round RT-PCR of the TCR CDR3. In TCRdb, the multiplex PCR reads were re-called with MiXCR into one record per CDR3 protein. In the table there are a few hundred thousand distinct CDR3 sequences, approximately 13% of which are singletons. Source material: blood. The source is a woman between 40 and 55 years old with Graves' ophthalmopathy.

This clonotype has at least ten counts. The CDR3 loop reads CASSERDGNYNSPLHF. The CDR3, as DNA: TGTGCCAGCAGTGAGAGGGACGGAAACTATAATTCACCCCTCCACTTT. The chain carries TRBV6-1 and TRBJ1-6; D is perhaps TRBD1 (5 bases). V lost 3 bases to trimming and J lost 3 bases, with 12 bases between them. CDR1 is MNHNS, CDR2 SASEGT, per germline. The CDR3 sequence is 16 residues long.

Ten or more counts support this clonotype. This chain joins TRBV2 and TRBJ2-3; possible D gene TRBD1, 6 bases. The germline V and J ends were trimmed by 7 bases and 1 base, with 12 bases remaining between them. CDR1 and CDR2 (germline): SNHLY, FYNNEI. CDR3 length equals 14 residues. This CDR3 is CASKAGVGTDTQYF. The CDR3 nucleotides read TGTGCCAGCAAGGCAGGGGTCGGCACAGATACGCAGTATTTT.

Remarks on this clonotype: The junction shows a germline mismatch at one end, possibly a read error. The chain carries TRBV3-1 and TRBJ2-2; TRBD2 aligns across 9 bases. Germline loops: CDR1 LGHDT, CDR2 YNNKEL (reference sequence). The CDR3 has 17 amino acids. The CDR3 coding sequence is TGTGCCAGCACCCAAAAGGAGACTAGCGGCCACACCGGGGAGCTGTTTTTT. Amino acids: CASTQKETSGHTGELFF.

Concerning this clonotype itself: A read error may be the cause here, since a much bigger clone is one base away. The chain couples TRBV6-1 to TRBJ1-5; no firm D call. Germline values: CDR1 MNHNS, CDR2 SASEGT. The CDR3 loop spans 16 amino acids. V was clipped by 4 bases and J by 3 bases, with 16 bases between them. CDR3 sequence: CASSGLYGLNNQPQHF. The CDR3 nucleotides are TGTGCCAGCAGTGGACTTTACGGTCTCAACAATCAGCCCCAGCATTTT.

This clonotype has at least ten counts. The genes are TRBV28 and TRBJ2-7, with 14 bases matching TRBD2. The germline V gene encodes CDR1 MDHEN and CDR2 SYDVKM. The CDR3 runs 16 residues. V lost 2 bases and J lost 6; bases outside the gene matches: 6. The CDR3 spells CASSLMGLAGVSEQYF. The DNA of the CDR3 is TGTGCCAGCAGTTTAATGGGACTAGCGGGAGTAAGCGAGCAGTACTTC.

This clonotype was observed at least ten times. This rearrangement joins TRBV6-1 to TRBJ2-7; TRBD1 aligns across 7 bases. CDR3 size: 17 residues. V dropped 2 bases and J dropped 3; count of bases not matched to a gene: 13. Germline V gene lookup returns CDR1 MNHNS and CDR2 SASEGT. CDR3 amino acids: CASSEYRMTGISYEQYF. The DNA for the CDR3 is TGTGCCAGCAGTGAATACCGTATGACAGGGATAAGCTACGAGCAGTACTTC.

This clonotype has only a few counts. The rearrangement uses TRBV9 and TRBJ2-5, with D unclear. The V gene lost 0 bases and the J gene lost 4 bases, with 7 bases spanning the gap. Germline CDR1 is SGDLS and CDR2 is YYNGEE. This CDR3 spans 13 amino acids. CDR3 sequence (DNA): TGTGCCAGCAGCGTAGCTGCAGGAGAGACCCAGTACTTC. This sequence encodes CASSVAAGETQYF.

This clonotype has a count of ten or more. The DNA is left out, because the CDR3 cannot be placed on it with certainty; the CDR3 is given as TCRdb lists it. The CDR3 reads CASTLSWGFGADTQCF. V usage is TRBV7-8 and J usage is TRBJ2-3; the table's TRBD1 call for D was not verified on the DNA. The CDR3 totals 16 residues, both ends included. Germline values: CDR1 SGHVS, CDR2 FQNEAQ.

The table lists this clonotype with a few counts. The chain recombines TRBV6-1 with TRBJ2-7; D could derive from TRBD1 or TRBD2 (7 bases each). There are 16 residues in the CDR3. Germline assignment: CDR1 MNHNS and CDR2 SASEGT. Trimming left V 3 bases short and J 4 bases short, with 19 bases between. The CDR3 nucleotides are TGTGCCAGCAGTGACGCGGGGGACAGAGTAGCTTACGAGCAGTACTTC. Encoded protein: CASSDAGDRVAYEQYF.

This clonotype was seen many times. The CDR3 reads CATKISVTDTQYF. The CDR3 DNA reads as TGTGCCACCAAAATCTCGGTGACAGATACGCAGTATTTT. This chain uses TRBV10-3 with TRBJ2-3; no reliable D call. Trimming removed 10 bases at V and 3 bases at J, with 14 bases between. CDR1 is ENHRY and CDR2 is SYGVKD in the germline V gene. The CDR3 contains 13 residues.

This clonotype was seen repeatedly, ten times or more. This rearrangement joins TRBV2 to TRBJ2-5, with D tentatively TRBD1 or TRBD2 (5 bases each). The ends were cut back, 4 bases at V and 2 bases at J, with 8 bases in the middle. The germline V gene has CDR1 SNHLY and CDR2 FYNNEI. There are 13 residues in the CDR3. In DNA form, the CDR3 reads TGTGCCAGCAGTGGGGACCAGCAAGAGACCCAGTACTTC. This codes for CASSGDQQETQYF.

This clonotype was detected only a few times. This may be a read error, as it is one base from a much larger clone. The chain combines TRBV7-2 with TRBJ1-2; weak D call: TRBD1 (6 bases). The CDR3 has 16 amino acids. The V gene's germline CDR1 is SGHTA and CDR2 FQGNSA. The V end was cut by 5 bases, the J end by 4 bases, with 20 bases between. The CDR3 region has the DNA TGTGCCAGCAGCCCAGGGGTCGGCGGAGTATTCTATGGCTACACCTTC. This sequence encodes CASSPGVGGVFYGYTF.

The chain links TRBV20-1 to TRBJ2-7; 16 bases fit TRBD2. CDR1 and CDR2 (germline): DFQATT, SNEGSKA (reference sequence). This CDR3 is built from 18 residues. With 4 bases clipped from V and 4 bases from J, the junction kept 13 bases outside the gene matches. This chain's CDR3 is CSATSPGTSGRARYEQYF. The CDR3 DNA is TGCAGTGCTACATCCCCCGGGACTAGCGGGAGGGCCCGATACGAGCAGTACTTC.

This clonotype was seen ten or more times. This chain's CDR3 is CASSRDRDYGYTF. CDR3 DNA sequence: TGTGCCAGCAGTCGAGACAGGGACTATGGCTACACCTTC. This chain connects TRBV6-1 to TRBJ1-2, with 7 bases identical to TRBD1. CDR1 is MNHNS and CDR2 is SASEGT in the germline V gene. The trim removed 5 bases at V and 3 bases at J, leaving 3 bases unmatched. CDR3 length: 13 amino acids.